This paragraph covers one T cell receptor beta chain sequence. This entry is derived from a study of blood T cell repertoires in COVID-19. Study-wide background: Some COVID-19 samples were acute and others convalescent; all came from the United States, Italy and Spain. Sources were T cells, B-cell-depleted T cells, or PBMCs; the material itself was cDNA or gDNA.

Losses at the gene ends were 8 bases for V and 4 bases for J; bases not matched to a gene: 5. The CDR3 is 14 amino acids. Germline V gene sequence: CDR1 LNHNV, CDR2 YYDKDF (reference sequence). In the original processing: Amplification with reference gene primers provided the estimates of nucleated cell counts. TCRdb keeps only in-frame clones here, not all; method: immunoSEQ multiplex PCR. V and J calls and clone size are copied from that table; D and trimming were computed from the DNA. The table has fewer than 500,000 clones, roughly 86% seen once. The study assigned cohorts using participant-reported clinical history.

The sequencing sample was made of PBMCs or T cells enriched from blood (not recorded which). This TCR was sampled from a man aged 25-40 years who had recovered from COVID-19. The chain combines TRBV15 with TRBJ2-1, with 10 bases identical to TRBD1. The CDR3 DNA is TGTGCCACCGGAAGGACAGGGGGTTACAATGAGCAGTTCTTC. This codes for CATGRTGGYNEQFF.